The 29 T cell receptor beta chains below were found in one sample sequenced in a study of low-dose radiotherapy and immunotherapy resistance in tumors. Priming of first-strand cDNA relied on TRAV- and TRBV-specific primers (covering alpha and beta chains). Amplification, which lasted around 21 PCR cycles, used a constant-region primer and V-primer adapter to amplify TCRs. TCRdb processed the reads anew with MiXCR; each CDR3 protein has one entry. The sample yields 95,000 to 100,000 distinct CDR3 sequences, roughly 20% seen once. The sample's time point: after trial treatment. Treatment: LDRT plus nivolumab, ipilimumab, low-dose cyclophosphamide and aspirin (RACIN trial). Sequencing was performed on PBMCs, taken after low-dose radiotherapy plus immunotherapy. The source is a male donor with prostate cancer.

This clonotype was observed a few times. The rearrangement joins TRBV12-3 or TRBV12-4 to TRBJ2-7, with TRBD1 matching 9 bases. This CDR3 comprises 17 residues. The trim removed 6 bases at V and 0 bases at J, leaving 12 bases unmatched. The CDR3 region is CASSNGDRAFSSYEQYF. Here the CDR3 DNA reads TGTGCCAGCAGCAACGGGGACAGGGCGTTTAGCTCCTACGAGCAGTACTTC.

This clonotype was seen repeatedly, ten times or more. The chain is built from TRBV7-2 and TRBJ2-7, with D unresolved. The V gene lost 6 bases and the J gene lost 0 bases, with 15 bases spanning the gap. The CDR3 covers 15 residues. Germline V gives CDR1 SGHTA, CDR2 FQGNSA. In DNA, the CDR3 is TGTGCCAGCAGTTGGCCGGGTCTCACCTCCTACGAGCAGTACTTC. It codes for CASSWPGLTSYEQYF.

This clonotype was detected ten times or more. The V call is TRBV19, the J call TRBJ2-1; tentative D call: TRBD2 (5 bases). The V gene's germline CDR1 is LNHDA and CDR2 SQIVND (reference sequence). The CDR3 is made up of 16 amino acids. Trimming pared 6 bases from V and 7 bases from J, leaving 22 bases between. In nucleotides, the CDR3 is TGTGCCAGTAGCCCTAAAACCCCACTAGTAACGAATGAGCAGTTCTTC. This translates into CASSPKTPLVTNEQFF.

Concerning this clonotype itself: It differs at one base from a far larger clone, so likely a read error. This chain uses TRBV7-9 with TRBJ2-1, with D hard to call. V lost 3 bases to trimming and J lost 6 bases, with 12 bases between them. Germline-derived CDR1 and CDR2 are SEHNR and FQNEAQ (reference sequence). The CDR3 consists of 14 residues. The CDR3 coding sequence is TGTGCCAGCAGCTTCCTACCTGGAGCCAATGAGCAGTTCTTC. Translating it yields CASSFLPGANEQFF.

The chain carries TRBV20-1 and TRBJ2-3, with 8 bases lining up with TRBD2. CDR1 DFQATT and CDR2 SNEGSKA come from the germline V gene (reference sequence). V lost 4 bases to trimming and J lost 6 bases; unmatched junction nucleotides: 6. The CDR3 has 13 residues. CDR3 protein: CSAMLRGADTQYF. CDR3 nucleotides: TGCAGTGCTATGTTGCGGGGGGCCGATACGCAGTATTTT.

This clonotype occurred many times. The chain employs TRBV24-1 and TRBJ2-7; D not resolved. V dropped 6 bases and J dropped 1 base, with 6 bases sitting between them. The germline gives CDR1 KGHDR, CDR2 SFDVKD. The CDR3 is 12 residues long. CDR3 protein: CATSHRSYEQYF. The CDR3 coding sequence is TGTGCCACCAGTCACCGTTCCTACGAGCAGTACTTC.

This clonotype occurred many times. The chain links TRBV6-6 to TRBJ1-4, with D possibly TRBD1 on 5 matching bases. CDR1 MNHNY and CDR2 SVGAGI come from the germline V gene (reference sequence). V was trimmed by 7 bases and J by 7 bases, leaving 16 bases between them. The CDR3 covers 14 residues. This CDR3 is CASKSGRELEKLFF. CDR3 DNA: TGTGCCAGCAAATCAGGGAGGGAACTTGAAAAACTGTTTTTT.

This clonotype was observed at least ten times. V is TRBV2 and J is TRBJ2-5, with D maybe TRBD2 (7 bases). Germline CDR1 is SNHLY and CDR2 is FYNNEI. The CDR3 extends over 16 amino acids. Trimming pared 3 bases from V and 1 base from J, leaving 15 bases between. The DNA of the CDR3 is TGTGCCAGCAGTGAGACTAGGGGGGGCCTCCAAGAGACCCAGTACTTC. Translating it yields CASSETRGGLQETQYF.

The table lists this clonotype with many counts. The CDR3 DNA follows: TGCGCCAGCAGCGAGAGGGGCAACTCTGGGGCCAACGTCCTGACTTTC. Encoded protein: CASSERGNSGANVLTF. The chain combines TRBV5-1 with TRBJ2-6; D may be TRBD1 or TRBD2 (5 bases each). Germline CDR1 is SGHRS and CDR2 is YFSETQ. The V gene lost 4 bases and the J gene lost 0 bases, with 11 bases spanning the gap. The CDR3 covers 16 residues.

This clonotype was seen at least ten times. The chain recombines TRBV7-6 with TRBJ2-3; D is perhaps TRBD1 or TRBD2 (6 bases each). The germline CDR1 and CDR2 sequences are SGHVS and FNYEAQ. Trimming shortened V by 3 bases and J by 0 bases, and 19 bases separated the two germline ends. This CDR3 contains 18 residues. The CDR3, as DNA: TGTGCCAGCAGCTTCCCAAGAAGACGGGGGCTCAGCACAGATACGCAGTATTTT. Residues: CASSFPRRRGLSTDTQYF.

This clonotype was detected many times. This chain uses TRBV5-1 with TRBJ1-6, with a tentative D call TRBD1 (5 bases). CDR1 SGHRS and CDR2 YFSETQ come from the germline V gene. V was shortened by 0 bases and J by 6 bases, with 10 bases between the two germline ends. This CDR3 spans 15 amino acids. CDR3 region: CASSLDAGPNSPLHF. CDR3 bases: TGCGCCAGCAGCTTGGATGCAGGGCCTAATTCACCCCTCCACTTT.

This clonotype has ten or more counts. This rearrangement joins TRBV11-2 to TRBJ1-1; no clear D gene. V gave up 5 bases and J gave up 1 base, with 14 bases separating them. The CDR3 spans 15 residues. Germline CDR1 SGHAT, CDR2 FQNNGV. The CDR3 protein is CASSPSGRSNTEAFF. For the CDR3, the DNA is TGTGCCAGCAGCCCAAGTGGACGGTCGAACACTGAAGCTTTCTTT.

This clonotype was seen more than once but under ten times. The chain employs TRBV2 and TRBJ2-5, with 7 bases lining up with TRBD1. CDR3 size: 14 residues. The J segment lost 5 bases and the V segment lost 7 bases, leaving 10 bases of the junction unmatched. Germline V gene lookup returns CDR1 SNHLY and CDR2 FYNNEI. The CDR3 nucleotides read TGTGCCAGCAAGGGACAGCCTCTTGGGGAGACCCAGTACTTC. This sequence encodes CASKGQPLGETQYF.

This chain uses TRBV19 with TRBJ2-7; D may be TRBD1 or TRBD2 (5 bases each). In germline, CDR1 is LNHDA, CDR2 SQIVND (reference sequence). There are 13 residues in the CDR3. The V gene lost 11 bases and the J gene lost 4 bases, with 18 bases spanning the gap. CDR3 coding DNA: TGTGCCCGATTCGGGACCGCCGAATACGAGCAGTACTTC. This codes for CARFGTAEYEQYF.

This clonotype appeared a single time. J is TRBJ2-7 and V is TRBV10-2; possible D gene TRBD1, 6 bases. CDR1 is WSHSY, CDR2 SAAADI, per germline. The CDR3 extends over 12 amino acids. Trimming took 7 bases from V and 7 from J, leaving 14 bases between them. The CDR3 spells CASKTTGPEQYF. CDR3 nucleotides: TGCGCCAGCAAGACGACAGGACCTGAGCAGTACTTC.

This clonotype was seen at least ten times. This rearrangement joins TRBV7-9 to TRBJ2-2; 14 nucleotides match TRBD2. The CDR3 sequence is 17 residues long. V dropped 7 bases and J dropped 4; count of bases not matched to a gene: 8. Germline CDR1 is SEHNR and CDR2 is FQNEAQ (reference sequence). CDR3 protein: CASIKTSGGEITGELFF. As DNA, the CDR3 is TGTGCCAGCATCAAGACTAGCGGGGGGGAGATCACCGGGGAGCTGTTTTTT.

The rearrangement uses TRBV20-1 and TRBJ2-2, with 9 bases matching TRBD1. CDR3 length equals 12 residues. Looked up from germline, CDR1 is DFQATT and CDR2 is SNEGSKA (reference sequence). CDR3 amino acids: CSGQGITGELFF. The DNA of the CDR3 is TGCAGCGGACAGGGGATCACCGGGGAGCTGTTTTTT.

This clonotype was seen ten or more times. The rearrangement links TRBV29-1 to TRBJ2-1; 7 bases match TRBD1. Unmatched junction bases numbered 6, after V lost 6 bases and J lost 4 bases. CDR1 and CDR2 from the germline V gene are SQVTM and ANQGSEA. The CDR3 runs 13 residues. CDR3 DNA sequence: TGCAGCGTCGAGGGGGCCCAATACAATGAGCAGTTCTTC. It yields the protein CSVEGAQYNEQFF.

This clonotype was observed at least ten times. The V and J genes are TRBV6-6 and TRBJ1-6; possible D gene TRBD1, 6 bases. Germline lookup yields CDR1 MNHNY and CDR2 SVGAGI (reference sequence). The V and J ends lost 6 bases and 14 bases respectively, with 14 bases between them. CDR3 length: 12 residues. This CDR3 is CASRRGDAALHF. CDR3 coding DNA: TGTGCCAGCAGGAGGGGGGATGCGGCCCTCCACTTT.

This clonotype appeared many times. This chain connects TRBV5-1 to TRBJ2-1; no clear D. From germline, CDR1 is SGHRS and CDR2 YFSETQ. This CDR3 comprises 14 residues. V was pared by 4 bases and J by 1 base, with 9 bases between. CDR3 nucleotide sequence: TGCGCCAGCAGCATAGAAGCGTCCTACAATGAGCAGTTCTTC. This gives the protein CASSIEASYNEQFF.

V usage is TRBV14 and J usage is TRBJ2-1, with 10 positions matching TRBD2. The germline gives CDR1 SGHDN, CDR2 FVKESK. The CDR3 has 16 residues. V shed 1 base, J shed 3 bases, and the junction held 3 bases outside the gene matches. This CDR3 is CASSQASGGLYNEQFF. The DNA of the CDR3 is TGTGCCAGCAGCCAAGCTAGCGGGGGCCTCTACAATGAGCAGTTCTTC.

As for this clonotype: A read error is likely here: a far larger clone is one base away. This rearrangement joins TRBV2 to TRBJ1-5; the match to TRBD1 covers 7 bases. Looked up from germline, CDR1 is SNHLY and CDR2 is FYNNEI. The CDR3 totals 14 residues. With V trimmed by 5 bases and J by 3 bases, 4 bases remained unmatched. The CDR3 DNA follows: TGTGCCAGCAGTTACGGACAGGACAATCAGCCCCAGCATTTT. Its translation is CASSYGQDNQPQHF.

The table lists this clonotype with many counts. This chain connects TRBV5-4 to TRBJ1-4; no clear D. The CDR3 is 14 amino acids. V dropped 1 base and J dropped 4 bases, with 8 bases sitting between them. The germline V gene encodes CDR1 SGHNT and CDR2 YYREEE (reference sequence). The CDR3 loop is CASSLRPLNEKLFF. CDR3 nucleotides: TGTGCCAGCAGCTTGAGGCCTCTTAATGAAAAACTGTTTTTT.

The gene calls are TRBV19 and TRBJ1-5; D not certain. Germline CDR1 is LNHDA and CDR2 is SQIVND (reference sequence). The CDR3 is 13 amino acids. The V and J ends lost 3 bases and 3 bases respectively, with 6 bases between them. The CDR3 region is CASSMTFNQPQHF. The DNA for the CDR3 is TGTGCCAGTAGTATGACGTTCAATCAGCCCCAGCATTTT.

This clonotype was found many times. This chain links TRBV7-8 with TRBJ2-5; perhaps TRBD2 as D (5 bases). The CDR3 consists of 14 residues. CDR1 and CDR2 from the germline V gene are SGHVS and FQNEAQ. V was pared by 0 bases and J by 3 bases, with 8 bases between. Here the CDR3 DNA reads TGTGCCAGCAGCTTAGCGCTCGGGGAAGAGACCCAGTACTTC. It specifies CASSLALGEETQYF.

This clonotype was counted at least ten times. V usage is TRBV19 and J usage is TRBJ1-5; D is ambiguous. Germline V gene sequence: CDR1 LNHDA, CDR2 SQIVND (reference sequence). The germline V and J ends were trimmed by 4 bases and 0 bases, with 10 bases remaining between them. This CDR3 is 15 amino acids long. As DNA, the CDR3 is TGTGCCAGTAGTACCCAGGAGTATAGCAATCAGCCCCAGCATTTT. Translation gives CASSTQEYSNQPQHF.

This clonotype was observed many times. J is TRBJ2-2 and V is TRBV15; D not resolved. The germline CDR1 and CDR2 sequences are LNHNV and YYDKDF (reference sequence). The V end lost 0 bases, the J end lost 5 bases, and 25 bases lay between the germline ends. The CDR3 is 20 amino acids. CDR3 sequence reads: CATSRDFRAARGQGTGELFF. CDR3 coding DNA: TGTGCCACCAGCAGAGATTTTAGGGCCGCCAGAGGCCAAGGGACCGGGGAGCTGTTTTTT.

This clonotype was counted ten times or more. V and J are TRBV11-2 and TRBJ2-7; 8 nucleotides match TRBD2. This CDR3 region has 15 residues. The germline V gene encodes CDR1 SGHAT and CDR2 FQNNGV. The V and J ends lost 1 base and 0 bases, in that order; junction bases with no gene match: 2. The CDR3 DNA follows: TGTGCCAGCAGCTTAGCGGGGGGGAGCTCCTACGAGCAGTACTTC. It codes for CASSLAGGSSYEQYF. The full variable domain, its missing parts supplied by reference TRBV11-2 and TRBJ2-7, is EAGVAQSPRYKIIEKRQSVAFWCNPISGHATLYWYQQILGQGPKLLIQFQNNGVVDDSQLPKDRFSAERLKGVDSTLKIQPAKLEDSAVYLCASSLAGGSSYEQYFGPGTRLTVT.

The chain is built from TRBV29-1 and TRBJ2-1, with 10 bases lining up with TRBD1. The CDR3 loop spans 14 amino acids. The germline V gene encodes CDR1 SQVTM and CDR2 ANQGSEA. V shed 3 bases, J shed 4 bases, and the junction held 3 bases outside the gene matches. The CDR3 coding sequence is TGCAGCGTTGACGGGACAGGGGCGTACAATGAGCAGTTCTTC. As protein: CSVDGTGAYNEQFF.